The 11 T cell receptor beta chains given below trace back to one sample, sequenced in a study of glioma-infiltrating T cells after dendritic cell vaccination. TCRdb's copy holds only in-frame clones and misses some; the assay was immunoSEQ multiplex PCR. The data show tens of thousands of clones, with 85% seen just once and about an eighth held by the top ten. The starting material was blood, obtained before dendritic cell vaccination. The source is a human donor with glioblastoma.

The rearrangement links TRBV7-2 to TRBJ2-7; 14 bases are shared with TRBD2. V shed 4 bases and J 7 bases; nucleotides not matched to a gene: 6. The CDR3 extends over 15 amino acids. Per germline, CDR1 SGHTA and CDR2 FQGNSA. In nucleotides, the CDR3 is TGTGCCAGCAGCTACGGACTAGCGGGGGGAAGGGAGCAGTACTTC. Protein sequence: CASSYGLAGGREQYF.

This clone was counted once. This chain uses TRBV27 with TRBJ1-2; D gene uncertain. Germline CDR1 reads MNHEY; CDR2 reads SMNVEV (reference sequence). The CDR3 has 13 residues. Trimming removed 3 bases from V and 5 bases from J, with 10 bases in between. This chain's CDR3 is CASSFSGIYGYTF. The CDR3 DNA reads TGTGCCAGCAGTTTCTCAGGAATTTATGGCTACACCTTC.

This clone qualifies as medium-sized (0.01 to 0.1%). The chain has TRBV6-6 and TRBJ1-1; no clear D. The CDR3 length is 13 residues. Germline CDR1 and CDR2: MNHNY and SVGAGI (reference sequence). Trimming stripped 4 bases from V and 3 bases from J, with 9 bases between. Here the CDR3 reads CASSSEDYTEAFF. CDR3 bases: TGTGCCAGCAGTTCCGAGGACTACACTGAAGCTTTCTTT.

CDR3 sequence: CASSDRDRARGRAFF. CDR3 coding DNA: TGTGCCAGCTCAGACCGGGACAGGGCGCGGGGCAGAGCTTTCTTT. V gene TRBV18 combines with J gene TRBJ1-1; 9 bases align to TRBD1. V lost 5 bases to trimming and J lost 10 bases; unmatched junction nucleotides: 14. Germline CDR1 reads KGHSH; CDR2 reads LQKENI. The CDR3 extends over 15 amino acids. Filled out from reference TRBV18 and TRBJ1-1, the complete variable domain reads NAGVMQNPRHLVRRRGQEARLRCSPMKGHSHVYWYRQLPEEGLKFMVYLQKENIIDESGMPKERFSAEFPKEGPSILRIQQVVRGDSAAYFCASSDRDRARGRAFFGQGTRLTVV.

The chain joins TRBV9 to TRBJ2-5, with TRBD1 matching over 12 bases. CDR1 is SGDLS and CDR2 is YYNGEE in the germline V gene. The CDR3 consists of 16 residues. The trim removed 3 bases at V and 5 bases at J, leaving 8 bases unmatched. CDR3 region: CASSAGQGAWRETQYF. The CDR3 nucleotides are TGTGCCAGCAGCGCGGGACAGGGGGCGTGGAGGGAGACCCAGTACTTC.

The V gene is TRBV6-6, the J gene TRBJ1-1, with 9 positions matching TRBD1. Germline V CDR1 and CDR2: MNHNY, SVGAGI (reference sequence). CDR3 size: 15 residues. J was trimmed by 5 bases and V by 0 bases; bases with no gene match: 4. CDR3 loop: CASSYSGQGRTEAFF. The CDR3 bases are TGTGCCAGCAGTTACTCGGGACAGGGCAGGACTGAAGCTTTCTTT.

The chain has TRBV15 and TRBJ1-5; possible D gene TRBD1, 6 bases. Germline values: CDR1 LNHNV, CDR2 YYDKDF (reference sequence). CDR3 length: 15 residues. The V end lost 3 bases, the J end lost 2 bases, and 11 bases lay between the germline ends. The CDR3 loop is CATSREQGRNQPQHF. CDR3 DNA: TGTGCCACCAGCAGGGAACAGGGACGCAATCAGCCCCAGCATTTT.

CDR3 coding DNA: TGTGCCACCAGCGGTCGGGTCGGCTATGGCTACACCTTC. Translation: CATSGRVGYGYTF. The genes are TRBV15 and TRBJ1-2; D unclear. There are 13 residues in the CDR3. Trimming stripped 5 bases from V and 4 bases from J, with 11 bases between. In germline, CDR1 is LNHNV, CDR2 YYDKDF (reference sequence).

This chain connects TRBV6-5 to TRBJ1-2; no definite D call. Germline V gene lookup returns CDR1 MNHEY and CDR2 SVGAGI. The CDR3 totals 15 residues. V shed 5 bases and J shed 4 bases, with 17 bases lying between them. The CDR3 loop is CASSARGQSAYGYTF. The CDR3 DNA is TGTGCCAGCAGTGCGCGCGGGCAGTCTGCCTATGGCTACACCTTC.

DNA for the CDR3: TGTGCCAGCAGCCAAGATCTAGGGACAGGGCATGAGACCCAGTACTTC. Amino acids: CASSQDLGTGHETQYF. The rearrangement links TRBV14 to TRBJ2-5; the match to TRBD1 covers 9 bases. From germline, CDR1 is SGHDN and CDR2 FVKESK. Losses at the gene ends were 0 bases for V and 5 bases for J; bases not matched to a gene: 7. The CDR3 has 16 residues.

This clone was detected only a few times. The chain carries TRBV2 and TRBJ2-2, with D possibly TRBD1 on 6 matching bases. The CDR3 loop spans 16 amino acids. Trimming stripped 6 bases from V and 1 base from J, with 15 bases between. Germline CDR1 is SNHLY and CDR2 is FYNNEI. The CDR3 DNA reads as TGTGCCAGCAGATTACAGGGAACAAGGAACACCGGGGAGCTGTTTTTT. Its protein is CASRLQGTRNTGELFF. Full variable domain (outside the CDR3, taken from reference TRBV2 and TRBJ2-2): EPEVTQTPSHQVTQMGQEVILRCVPISNHLYFYWYRQILGQKVEFLVSFYNNEISEKSEIFDDQFSVERPDGSNFTLKIRSTKLEDSAMYFCASRLQGTRNTGELFFGEGSRLTVL.